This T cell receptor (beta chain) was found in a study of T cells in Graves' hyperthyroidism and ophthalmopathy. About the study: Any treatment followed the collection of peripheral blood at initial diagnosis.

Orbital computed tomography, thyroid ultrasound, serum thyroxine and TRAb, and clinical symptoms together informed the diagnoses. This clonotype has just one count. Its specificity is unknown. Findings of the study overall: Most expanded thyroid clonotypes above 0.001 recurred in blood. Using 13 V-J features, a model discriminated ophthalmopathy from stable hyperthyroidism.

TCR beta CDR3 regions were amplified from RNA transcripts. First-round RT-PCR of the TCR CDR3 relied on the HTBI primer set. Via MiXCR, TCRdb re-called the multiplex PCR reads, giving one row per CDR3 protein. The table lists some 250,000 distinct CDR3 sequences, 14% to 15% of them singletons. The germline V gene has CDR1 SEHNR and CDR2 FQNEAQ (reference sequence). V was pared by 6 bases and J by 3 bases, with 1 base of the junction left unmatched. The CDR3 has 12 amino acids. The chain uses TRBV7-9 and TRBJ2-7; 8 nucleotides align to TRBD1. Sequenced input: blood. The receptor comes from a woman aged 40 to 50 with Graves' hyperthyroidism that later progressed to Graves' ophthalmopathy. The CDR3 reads CASRDRVYEQYF. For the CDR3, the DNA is TGTGCCAGCAGGGACAGGGTCTACGAGCAGTACTTC.